The T cell receptor beta chain described here comes from a study of blood T cells in healthy people across ages. Study background: Template switching retrieved approximately one barcoded beta molecule for each two T cells. Study-wide findings and caveats: Naive T cell percentage showed a strong correlation with the diversity of TCR beta. No conclusive comparison of naive versus antigen-experienced cells was possible with unsorted PBMCs.

The CDR3 spans 11 residues. V lost 5 bases and J 7 bases, leaving 9 bases between the germline ends. CDR1 and CDR2 (germline): LNHDA, SQIVND (reference sequence). Points on this clonotype: Antigen unknown.

A sample-barcoded 5' primer and a J-beta primer mix were used in a second PCR of about 7 to 11 cycles. In TCRdb, the 5' RACE reads were re-called with MiXCR into one record per CDR3 protein. The profile shows about 730,000 distinct CDR3 sequences, more than 40% of them singletons. This clonotype originated in a woman aged 60-75 years in good health. This chain connects TRBV19 to TRBJ2-7; D unresolved. The sample comprised blood. CDR3 coding DNA: TGTGCCAGTAGTGAAGGACGGGAGCAGTACTTC. Encoded protein: CASSEGREQYF. Looking up the rest from reference TRBV19 and TRBJ2-7 gives the full variable domain: DGGITQSPKYLFRKEGQNVTLSCEQNLNHDAMYWYRQDPGQGLRLIYYSQIVNDFQKGDIAEGYSVSREKKESFPLTVTSAQKNPTAFYLCASSEGREQYFGPGTRLTVT.